This T cell receptor (beta chain) is drawn from a study of Graves' ophthalmopathy and Graves' hyperthyroidism (dated by TCRdb to between 2018 and 2020). In the study overall: Hyperthyroidism was defined as stable when no progression to ophthalmopathy occurred within 18 months of follow-up. TCR beta repertoire signatures were used to distinguish Graves' ophthalmopathy from Graves' hyperthyroidism and to predict progression to ophthalmopathy. In total, 135 blood samples were TCR-sequenced: approximately 42 ophthalmopathy, over 70 hyperthyroidism and some 17 hyperthyroidism-to-ophthalmopathy patients. A discovery set of 100 patients (more than 40 ophthalmopathy, 55 to 60 stable hyperthyroidism) was enrolled to explore V-J signatures distinguishing ophthalmopathy from hyperthyroidism. The independent validation cohort included roughly 19 hyperthyroidism patients plus 17 patients who later progressed from hyperthyroidism to ophthalmopathy. In 6 or 7 hyperthyroidism patients, T-cell repertoires of thyroid tissue and blood were compared. Following sampling, methimazole starting at 30 mg daily was administered to hyperthyroidism patients, and high-dose intravenous methylprednisolone was administered to ophthalmopathy patients. The paper as a whole reports these results and caveats: In validation, the model predicted ophthalmopathy progression with nearly 71% sensitivity and about 77% specificity; some 13 predicted patients were CT-confirmed with GO in a median of approximately six months. Among expanded thyroid clonotypes with frequency above 0.001, most also showed up in blood, which suggests that blood repertoires may reflect the thyroid immune response. Sample size was not statistically predetermined, and group allocation was not concealed from the investigators. The 13-signature model separated ophthalmopathy from stable hyperthyroidism with approximately 90% sensitivity and about 81% specificity in cross-validation, and 80%/75% in the test set.

This clonotype was counted a few times. The target of this receptor is not known. Qualities for individual bases were not recorded, and no much larger clone is one base off. TCR beta CDR3 regions were amplified from RNA transcripts for repertoire sequencing. The first round of RT-PCR was done with HTBI primers and the Qiagen OneStep RT-PCR kit, and was followed by a second round of multiplex PCR, then size selection and purification. Libraries were sequenced paired-end with 100 bp reads on an Illumina HiSeq2000. Per the original workflow: Reads were processed with SOAPnuke, discarding reads with adapters, uncalled bases, mean Phred below 15, or no exact constant-primer or identifier match. High-quality paired reads were merged with COPE v1.2.5. Clonotypes were defined as unique nucleotide sequences and were aligned to IMGT TRB V, D and J references using MiTCR v1.1. Analysis was restricted to V-J combinations with a frequency above 0.0001, which covered 98% to 99.2% of repertoires. A TCR clonal expansion and chaos score per V-J combination was defined as the ratio of F50 clonal expansion to chaos observed in the TCRdist matrix. Welch's t-statistics and random forest were used to narrow the features down to around 13 V-J combinations, which were then fed into a naive Bayes classifier. The Morisita-Horn index was used to measure how similar the thyroid and blood repertoires were. TCRdb itself trimmed the public reads at Q25 with fastp, ran MiXCR and retained productive beta chains. Identical CDR3 proteins give one entry, which carries the most common genes and DNA. Clone size and V and J calls follow TCRdb, not the original study. The sample contains around 1.1 million distinct CDR3 sequences, about two fifths of them found a single time. Of the sample, around 10% falls within the top ten clones.

Patients with hyperthyroidism were aged 18 to 65 years, had been newly diagnosed, and had a disease duration of less than 2 months. Patients were excluded if they had other autoimmune diseases, uncontrolled infections, pregnancy or lactation. Clinical symptoms, serum thyroxine, TRAb, thyroid ultrasound and orbital computed tomography formed the basis of the diagnosis. Total RNA was extracted with Trizol reagent and quality-checked on an Agilent 2100 Bioanalyzer. The material sequenced was peripheral blood or thyroid tissue (not recorded which). This sequence was found in an adult man with Graves' hyperthyroidism.

The base sequence is TGCAGTGCTAGAGAGCACCGACCTGCCGAGGAGCAGTACTTC. It encodes CSAREHRPAEEQYF. The chain employs TRBV20-1 and TRBJ2-7, with an unclear D gene assignment. CDR1 and CDR2 are read off the germline V gene (reference sequence) as DFQATT and SNEGSKA. Inclusive of the bounding cysteine and phenylalanine, the CDR3 is 14 residues long. Just CDR3 DNA is preserved here, 42 bases in frame from base 1. V drops 0 bases and J drops 7 bases, leaving 16 bases in between.